This T cell receptor beta chain stems from a study of cytomegalovirus exposure and HLA in healthy donors. Points from the study as a whole: Investigators reported 150 to 200 TCR beta chains as tied to cytomegalovirus. Productive rates of about 87% or about 30% were seen for most TCR beta V segments in an earlier analysis.

Notes on this clone: Its antigen is currently unknown.

The primer mix had 60 Vbeta and 13 Jbeta primers. Produced via immunoSEQ multiplex PCR; TCRdb's table is partial and in-frame only. The data show approximately 100,000 clones, with about 80% seen just once and approximately 12% held by the top ten. The germline V gene has CDR1 MNHNS and CDR2 SASEGT. The length of the CDR3 is 14 residues. Trimming cost V 2 bases and J 1 base, with 5 bases left between them. The donors, nominally healthy at sampling, likely had unrecorded immune exposures. This receptor was taken from a woman between 40 and 55 years old in good health and CMV-seropositive. This sequence joins TRBV6-1 and TRBJ2-2, with D uncertain. Material for sequencing was PBMCs. As DNA, the CDR3 is TGTGCCAGCAGTGAAAGAGGGAACACCGGGGAGCTGTTTTTT. Translation gives CASSERGNTGELFF.